This T cell receptor beta chain was observed in a study of blood T cell repertoires in COVID-19. Across the study: Spain, Italy and the United States supplied samples that represented acute and convalescent COVID-19. T cells, B-cell-depleted T cells, or PBMCs supplied cDNA or gDNA.

As processed by the authors: From reference gene primer amplification, estimates of nucleated cell counts were derived. Assay used: immunoSEQ multiplex PCR; TCRdb lists only in-frame clones, some missing. The V and J calls and clone size were taken over from that table, and D and trimming were inferred from the DNA. The data hold about 25,000 clones, with approximately 90% observed a single time. V shed 2 bases and J shed 3 bases, with 8 bases lying between them. CDR3 length: 13 amino acids. Germline V gives CDR1 SGDLS, CDR2 YYNGEE. Material: peripheral blood. The V call is TRBV9, the J call TRBJ1-1; no reliable D call. The receptor was isolated from a human donor with active COVID-19. The donor label of this sample is uncertain. The DNA of the CDR3 is TGTGCCAGCAGCGTGCGGCGGGACACTGAAGCTTTCTTT. Residues: CASSVRRDTEAFF.